One and the same sample provided the 7 T cell receptor beta chains below, sequenced in a study of cytomegalovirus exposure and HLA in healthy donors (dated by TCRdb to the late 2010s). The library was made by the immunoSEQ multiplex PCR assay. The multiplex PCR relied on a mix of 60 forward primers for TCR Vbeta segments and 13 reverse primers for TCR Jbeta segments. The clones in this table, taken by TCRdb from immuneACCESS, are in-frame only. Not every clone is retained; where verified, under half of the shortfall comes from an unresolved V gene, and the cause of the rest is unknown. Within this sample are some 180,000 clones, with 76% of them counted one time only. The ten top clones hold 1.5% to 2% of the sample. Sequences were obtained from PBMCs. The receptors originated from a man between 18 and 35 years old in good health and CMV-seronegative.

The chain employs TRBV27 and TRBJ2-3, with 9 bases identical to TRBD2. This CDR3 is built from 16 residues. Losses at the gene ends were 2 bases for V and 4 bases for J; bases not matched to a gene: 7. Germline V CDR1 and CDR2: MNHEY, SMNVEV (reference sequence). CDR3 amino acids: CASSLGAGGPSDTQYF. The CDR3 nucleotides read TGTGCCAGCAGTTTAGGGGCGGGGGGGCCTTCAGATACGCAGTATTTT.

This clone was detected only once. This chain uses TRBV19 with TRBJ2-2; D might be TRBD1 (5 bases). The CDR3 consists of 17 residues. The germline V gene encodes CDR1 LNHDA and CDR2 SQIVND (reference sequence). V was trimmed by 3 bases and J by 4 bases, leaving 18 bases between them. DNA of the CDR3: TGTGCCAGTAGTATCATTAGGCAGGGCCGCCGCACCGGGGAGCTGTTTTTT. The encoded protein is CASSIIRQGRRTGELFF.

The chain uses TRBV2 and TRBJ2-1; 7 bases line up with TRBD1. J gave up 4 bases and V 1 base, and 4 bases lay outside the gene matches. This CDR3 is 15 amino acids long. Germline lookup yields CDR1 SNHLY and CDR2 FYNNEI. In DNA, the CDR3 is TGTGCCAGCAGTGAAGGGACAGGCATTTACAATGAGCAGTTCTTC. This encodes CASSEGTGIYNEQFF.

The rearrangement joins TRBV30 to TRBJ2-5; TRBD2 aligns across 7 bases. CDR1 is GTSNPN, CDR2 SVGIG, per germline (reference sequence). This CDR3 comprises 14 residues. V gave up 4 bases and J gave up 6 bases; unmatched junction bases: 11. CDR3 loop: CAWIGGIGVKTQYF. The CDR3 nucleotides are TGTGCCTGGATCGGGGGGATCGGCGTGAAGACCCAGTACTTC.

This chain links TRBV4-1 with TRBJ2-1, with a tentative D call TRBD2 (6 bases). CDR3 size: 16 residues. The germline gives CDR1 MGHRA, CDR2 YSYEKL. The V and J ends lost 1 base and 2 bases respectively, with 12 bases between them. The CDR3 bases are TGCGCCAGCAGCCAAGTTGACCTAGCGACCTACAATGAGCAGTTCTTC. Translation: CASSQVDLATYNEQFF.

This chain uses TRBV7-2 with TRBJ1-5, with 7 bases aligning to TRBD1. CDR3 length equals 16 residues. Looked up from germline, CDR1 is SGHTA and CDR2 is FQGNSA. The J segment lost 0 bases and the V segment lost 1 base, leaving 3 bases of the junction unmatched. CDR3 amino acids: CASSLVGTDSNQPQHF. CDR3 coding DNA: TGTGCCAGCAGCTTAGTAGGGACAGATAGCAATCAGCCCCAGCATTTT.

V usage is TRBV10-3 and J usage is TRBJ2-7, with 8 bases lining up with TRBD1. CDR1 and CDR2 (germline): ENHRY, SYGVKD. The CDR3 contains 12 residues. Trimming at V came to 6 bases and at J to 5 bases, leaving 3 bases not matched to a gene. CDR3 sequence: CAIRGGQDEQYF. The CDR3 DNA is TGTGCCATCAGGGGGGGACAGGACGAGCAGTACTTC.